This is a list of T cell receptor beta chains from one sample in a study of blood T cells in healthy people across ages. TCRdb analysed the 5' RACE reads with MiXCR anew, one entry per CDR3 protein. This sample has about a million distinct CDR3 sequences, with roughly 50% found just once. Sequences were obtained from blood. The source is a woman aged 60-75 years in good health. CDR3s include the opening cysteine and the closing phenylalanine or tryptophan. The D gene is left open where the match is weak. Rows give clone size only sometimes, using once, few, many, or a class for an expanded clone.

v_call: TRBV12-3/TRBV12-4
d_call: NA
clone_size: NA
j_call: TRBJ1-4
cdr3_nt: TGTGCCAGCCGCCCCCGGGCATCGAAACTGTTTTTT
cdr3_aa: CASRPRASKLFF

v_call: TRBV5-1
d_call: NA
clone_size: NA
j_call: TRBJ1-4
cdr3_nt: TGCGCCAGTAGCCGGTGGGGCAGGGCCGGTAATGAAAAACTGTTTTTT
cdr3_aa: CASSRWGRAGNEKLFF

v_call: TRBV20-1
d_call: NA
clone_size: NA
j_call: TRBJ1-6
cdr3_nt: TGCAGTGCTGCGACGGACATTGGGTCACCCCTCCACTTT
cdr3_aa: CSAATDIGSPLHF

v_call: TRBV7-6
d_call: NA
clone_size: once
j_call: TRBJ2-1
cdr3_nt: TGTGCCAGCAGCCTAAATAATATGTACAATGAGCAGTTCTTC
cdr3_aa: CASSLNNMYNEQFF

v_call: TRBV7-2
d_call: NA
clone_size: NA
j_call: TRBJ1-2
cdr3_nt: TGTGCCAGCAGCTACGGACGGAGAGCTAACTATGGCTACACCTTC
cdr3_aa: CASSYGRRANYGYTF

v_call: TRBV6-2/TRBV6-3
d_call: TRBD2
clone_size: NA
j_call: TRBJ2-3
cdr3_nt: TGTGCCAGCAGATCCCGGCGGGAGGCCCGGGGTAGCACAGATACGCAGTATTTT
cdr3_aa: CASRSRREARGSTDTQYF

v_call: TRBV4-1
d_call: NA
clone_size: once
j_call: TRBJ2-1
cdr3_nt: TGCGCCACCTTGGGAGGCTCCTACAATGAGCAGTTCTTC
cdr3_aa: CATLGGSYNEQFF

v_call: TRBV12-5
d_call: TRBD2
clone_size: NA
j_call: TRBJ2-1
cdr3_nt: TGTGCTAGTGGTTTGGTACGGAGCGGGAGTTCCTACAATGAGCAGTTCTTC
cdr3_aa: CASGLVRSGSSYNEQFF

v_call: TRBV28
d_call: NA
clone_size: NA
j_call: TRBJ1-6
cdr3_nt: TGTGCCACCTCCGGACAGAATAATTCACCCCTCCACTTT
cdr3_aa: CATSGQNNSPLHF

v_call: TRBV29-1
d_call: TRBD2
clone_size: NA
j_call: TRBJ2-7
cdr3_nt: TGCAGCGTAACCGGGCTAGCGGATGACAATGAGCAGTACTTC
cdr3_aa: CSVTGLADDNEQYF

v_call: TRBV4-1
d_call: NA
clone_size: NA
j_call: TRBJ2-1
cdr3_nt: TGCGCCAGCAGGGGAGACAAGCCCTACAATGAGCAGTTCTTC
cdr3_aa: CASRGDKPYNEQFF

v_call: TRBV7-3
d_call: TRBD2
clone_size: NA
j_call: TRBJ2-1
cdr3_nt: TGTGCCAGCAGCCGACTAGCTATCTTCGGTGAGCAGTTCTTC
cdr3_aa: CASSRLAIFGEQFF

v_call: TRBV7-9
d_call: NA
clone_size: few
j_call: TRBJ1-2
cdr3_nt: TGTGCCAGCAGCTGGGAGGTACCGGGACATAATGGCTACACCTTC
cdr3_aa: CASSWEVPGHNGYTF

v_call: TRBV4-2
d_call: NA
clone_size: NA
j_call: TRBJ2-2
cdr3_nt: TGTGCCAGCAGCCAAGATCCCGGGGGTGGAGCGAGTGGCACCGGGGAGCTGTTTTTT
cdr3_aa: CASSQDPGGGASGTGELFF

v_call: TRBV15
d_call: NA
clone_size: NA
j_call: TRBJ2-5
cdr3_nt: TGTGCCACCAGCAGAGGGACAGCTACGTACCAAGAGACCCAGTACTTC
cdr3_aa: CATSRGTATYQETQYF

v_call: TRBV5-1
d_call: NA
clone_size: few
j_call: TRBJ2-5
cdr3_nt: TGCGCCAGCAGCTTGGCCCCGACAGCTAAAGAGACCCAGTACTTC
cdr3_aa: CASSLAPTAKETQYF

v_call: TRBV25-1
d_call: NA
clone_size: NA
j_call: TRBJ2-7
cdr3_nt: TGTGCCAGCAGTGACCCCCCCTGGAGCAACGAGCAGTACTTC
cdr3_aa: CASSDPPWSNEQYF

v_call: TRBV3-1
d_call: NA
clone_size: NA
j_call: TRBJ2-1
cdr3_nt: TGTGCCAGCAGTGCCCTCGCCCAAACTAGTTCGCGGGCTGAGCAGTTCTTC
cdr3_aa: CASSALAQTSSRAEQFF

v_call: TRBV7-2
d_call: NA
clone_size: NA
j_call: TRBJ2-7
cdr3_nt: TGTGCCAGCAGCTTAGAAGGGGGGCTTAGCGAGCAGTACTTC
cdr3_aa: CASSLEGGLSEQYF

v_call: TRBV12-3/TRBV12-4
d_call: NA
clone_size: NA
j_call: TRBJ1-1
cdr3_nt: TGTGCCAGCAGTTTTCGACAGTACAACACTGAAGCTTTCTTT
cdr3_aa: CASSFRQYNTEAFF

v_call: TRBV7-9
d_call: TRBD2
clone_size: NA
j_call: TRBJ2-1
cdr3_nt: TGTGCCAGCAGCCCAGCGGGAGGCGCCCACAATGAGCAGTTCTTC
cdr3_aa: CASSPAGGAHNEQFF

v_call: TRBV20-1
d_call: NA
clone_size: NA
j_call: TRBJ2-5
cdr3_nt: TGCAGTGCTAGTTCAGGGTTGTACCAAGAGACCCAGTACTTC
cdr3_aa: CSASSGLYQETQYF

v_call: TRBV5-1
d_call: NA
clone_size: few
j_call: TRBJ2-5
cdr3_nt: TGCGCCAGCAGCTTGGAAGGTCCAAGAAGCCAAGAGACCCAGTACTTC
cdr3_aa: CASSLEGPRSQETQYF

v_call: TRBV29-1
d_call: TRBD2
clone_size: once
j_call: TRBJ2-5
cdr3_nt: TGCAGCTCAAGCTTAGTACCTTCCACGGGAGGGCCGGAGGAGACCCAGTACTTC
cdr3_aa: CSSSLVPSTGGPEETQYF

v_call: TRBV20-1
d_call: NA
clone_size: NA
j_call: TRBJ2-3
cdr3_nt: TGCAGTGCGAGGGGTTCGGCAGATACGCAGTATTTT
cdr3_aa: CSARGSADTQYF

v_call: TRBV11-1
d_call: NA
clone_size: NA
j_call: TRBJ2-6
cdr3_nt: TGTGCCAGCAGCGTAAGGTCGGGGAACGTCCTGACTTTC
cdr3_aa: CASSVRSGNVLTF

v_call: TRBV20-1
d_call: NA
clone_size: NA
j_call: TRBJ1-5
cdr3_nt: TGCAGTGCTAGAGTAGACGGGAATGGTCTTAGCAATCAGCCCCAGCATTTT
cdr3_aa: CSARVDGNGLSNQPQHF

v_call: TRBV6-6
d_call: NA
clone_size: NA
j_call: TRBJ2-7
cdr3_nt: TGTGCCAGCAGTACACAGGGTTCCGAGCAGTACTTC
cdr3_aa: CASSTQGSEQYF

v_call: TRBV4-1
d_call: TRBD2
clone_size: few
j_call: TRBJ2-7
cdr3_nt: TGCGCCAGCAGCCAGGGGCACTTACGGGAGGGCCTCTACGAGCAGTACTTC
cdr3_aa: CASSQGHLREGLYEQYF